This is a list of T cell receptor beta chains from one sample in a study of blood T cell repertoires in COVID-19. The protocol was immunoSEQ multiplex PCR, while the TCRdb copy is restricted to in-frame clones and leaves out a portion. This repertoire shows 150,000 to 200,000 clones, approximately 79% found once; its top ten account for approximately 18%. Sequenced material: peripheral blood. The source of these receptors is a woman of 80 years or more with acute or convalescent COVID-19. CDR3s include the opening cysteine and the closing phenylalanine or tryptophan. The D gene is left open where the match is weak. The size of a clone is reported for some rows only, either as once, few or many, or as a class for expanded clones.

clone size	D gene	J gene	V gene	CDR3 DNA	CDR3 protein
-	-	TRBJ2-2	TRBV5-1	TGCGCCAGCAGCGTTCAGGGTTCCAACACCGGGGAGCTGTTTTTT	CASSVQGSNTGELFF
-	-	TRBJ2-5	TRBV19	TGTGCCAGTTCGGTAGACTCGTCTCCGACCCAGTACTTC	CASSVDSSPTQYF
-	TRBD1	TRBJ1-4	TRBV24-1	TGTGCCACCAGTGCAGCACAGGGGGGGACTGAAAAACTGTTTTTT	CATSAAQGGTEKLFF
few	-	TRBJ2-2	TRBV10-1	TGCGCCAGCATGGGAGTTTCCGGGGAGCTGTTTTTT	CASMGVSGELFF
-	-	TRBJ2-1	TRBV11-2	TGTGCCAATTCCCGGGCTAGCGCCTACAATGAGCAGTTCTTC	CANSRASAYNEQFF
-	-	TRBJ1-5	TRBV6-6	TGTGCCAGCAGAGATTTTTTACAGGGCAATCAGCCCCAGCATTTT	CASRDFLQGNQPQHF
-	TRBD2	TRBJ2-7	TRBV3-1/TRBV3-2	TGTGCCAGCAGCCACCCCGCCGGCCGGGGGGACTCCTACGAGCAGTACTTC	CASSHPAGRGDSYEQYF
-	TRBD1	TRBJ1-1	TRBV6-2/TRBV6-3	TGTGCCAGCAGTTCCTACAGGGGGCGCAGCGCTGAAGCTTTCTTT	CASSSYRGRSAEAFF
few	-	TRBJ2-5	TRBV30	TGTGCCTGGAGTGTACGTGGAGCGGGTGAGACCCAGTACTTC	CAWSVRGAGETQYF
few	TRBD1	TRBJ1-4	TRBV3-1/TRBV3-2	TGTGCCAGCAGTGGGACAGGGGTTAATGAAAAACTGTTTTTT	CASSGTGVNEKLFF
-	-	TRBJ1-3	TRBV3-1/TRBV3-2	TGTGCCAGCAGCCAAGATCGGGGGGGACCTCACTCTGGAAACACCATATATTTT	CASSQDRGGPHSGNTIYF
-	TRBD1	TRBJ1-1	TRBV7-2	TGTGCCAGCAGCCCGGGGACAGGTCCCTACGCTTTCTTT	CASSPGTGPYAFF
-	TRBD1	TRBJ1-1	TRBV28	TGTGCCAGCAGAATTCCGACAGGGGGCGCGTTGGTTGAAGCTTTCTTT	CASRIPTGGALVEAFF
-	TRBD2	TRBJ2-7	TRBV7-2	TGTGCCAGCAGCTCCTTGACTAGCGGGGTCGTATACGAGCAGTACTTC	CASSSLTSGVVYEQYF
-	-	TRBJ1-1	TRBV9	TGTGCCAGCAGCGTAAACGAGGGGCCCAGCAGGGGTGAAGCTTTCTTT	CASSVNEGPSRGEAFF
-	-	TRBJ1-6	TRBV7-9	TGTGCCAGCAGCTTAGAACAGGGAGTTAATTCACCCCTCCACTTT	CASSLEQGVNSPLHF
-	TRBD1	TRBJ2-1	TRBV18	TGTGCCAGCTCACCATCCAGGGGGCTAAGCTCCTACAATGAGCAGTTCTTC	CASSPSRGLSSYNEQFF
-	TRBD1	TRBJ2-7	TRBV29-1	TGCAGCGTTGAAGGGCACAGGGGGCGGAACGAGCAGTACTTC	CSVEGHRGRNEQYF
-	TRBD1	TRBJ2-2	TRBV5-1	TGCGCCAGCAGCTTGGTGCAGGGGGCCAACACCGGGGAGCTGTTTTTT	CASSLVQGANTGELFF
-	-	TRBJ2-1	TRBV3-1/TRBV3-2	TGTGCCAGCAGCCAAGATGTTTGGGGGGGCGGTGAGCAGTTCTTC	CASSQDVWGGGEQFF
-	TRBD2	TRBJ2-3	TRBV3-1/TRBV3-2	TGTGCCAGCAGCCTACTAGCGGGGGGGCAATATACGCAGTATTTT	CASSLLAGGQYTQYF
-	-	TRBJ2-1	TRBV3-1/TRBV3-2	TGTGCCAGCAGCCAAGGGTTTGGCGGCGGCAATGAGCAGTTCTTC	CASSQGFGGGNEQFF
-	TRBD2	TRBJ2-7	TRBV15	TGTGCCACCAGCCAACCAGCGGGGGGAAAGTACGAGCAGTACTTC	CATSQPAGGKYEQYF
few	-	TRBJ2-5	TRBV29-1	TGCAGCGTCTCCAGGGTAGTTGGCGAGACCCAGTACTTC	CSVSRVVGETQYF
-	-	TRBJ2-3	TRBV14	TGTGCCAGCAGCCCCCGGACAAGCCTCCGCACAGATACGCAGTATTTT	CASSPRTSLRTDTQYF
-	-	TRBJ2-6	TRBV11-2	TGTGCCAGCAGCTTATCGGGGGACGGGGCCAACGTCCTGACTTTC	CASSLSGDGANVLTF
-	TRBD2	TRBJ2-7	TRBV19	TGTGCCAGTCAGAACAGCGGGACCGGGGGAGAGCAGTACTTC	CASQNSGTGGEQYF
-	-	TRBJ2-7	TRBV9	TGTGCCAGCAGCGTAGATAGTTCGGGCGAGCAGTACTTC	CASSVDSSGEQYF
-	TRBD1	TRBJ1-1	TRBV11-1	TGTGCCAGCAGCCCGCGGACAGGGAGATCGACTGAAGCTTTCTTT	CASSPRTGRSTEAFF
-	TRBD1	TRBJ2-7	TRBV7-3	TGTGCCAGCAGCCTCCTTGGGACAGGGGTTTACGAGCAGTACTTC	CASSLLGTGVYEQYF
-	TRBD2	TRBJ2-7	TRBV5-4	TGTGCCAGCAGCAGATCGGGACTAGCGGGAGCAGGGCAGTACTTC	CASSRSGLAGAGQYF
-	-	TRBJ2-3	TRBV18	TGTGCCAGCTCACCATGGACTAACGAACGGGGTCCAGATACGCAGTATTTT	CASSPWTNERGPDTQYF
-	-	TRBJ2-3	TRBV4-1	TGCGCCAGCAGCCCCACTTTGATTGCGCAGTATTTT	CASSPTLIAQYF
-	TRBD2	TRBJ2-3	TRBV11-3	TGTGCCAGCAGCTCAGGACTAGCGGGGAGCACAGATACGCAGTATTTT	CASSSGLAGSTDTQYF
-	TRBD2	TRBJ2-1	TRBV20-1	TGCAGTGCTAGTTGGGGACTAGCGGAGATTAGCTCCTACAATGAGCAGTTCTTC	CSASWGLAEISSYNEQFF
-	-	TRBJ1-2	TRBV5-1	TGCGCCAGCAGCTTCTCGGGGGGCGCTTCCGTTGGCTATGGCTACACCTTC	CASSFSGGASVGYGYTF
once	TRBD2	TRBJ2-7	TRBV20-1	TGCAGTGCTAGTTCGACGGCGGGAGGACCCACCTACGAGCAGTACTTC	CSASSTAGGPTYEQYF
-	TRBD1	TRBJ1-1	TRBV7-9	TGTGCCAGCAGCTCCCACCAATCGGGACAGATGAACACTGAAGCTTTCTTT	CASSSHQSGQMNTEAFF
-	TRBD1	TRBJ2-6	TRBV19	TGTGCCAGTCGCGACCACAGGGGAGAAACCTCTGGGGCCAACGTCCTGACTTTC	CASRDHRGETSGANVLTF
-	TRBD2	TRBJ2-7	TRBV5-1	TGCGCCAGCAGCTTGGAGCGGGAGACCTACGAGCAGTACTTC	CASSLERETYEQYF
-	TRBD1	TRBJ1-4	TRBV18	TGTGCCAGCTCACTGGACAGGGGGCGGAAAGAAAAACTGTTTTTT	CASSLDRGRKEKLFF
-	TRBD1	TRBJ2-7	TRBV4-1	TGCGCCAGCAGCCGGGGCGGGACAGGGAACTACGAGCAGTACTTC	CASSRGGTGNYEQYF
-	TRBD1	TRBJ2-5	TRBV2	TGTGCCAGCAACGAAGACAGGGCCCAGGGGGAGACCCAGTACTTC	CASNEDRAQGETQYF
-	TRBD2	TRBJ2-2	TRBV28	TGTGCCAGCAGTCCGAGCGGGAGGGGGAACACCGGGGAGCTGTTTTTT	CASSPSGRGNTGELFF
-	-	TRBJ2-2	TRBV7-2	TGTGCCAGCAGCCCCCACTTGAACACCGGGGAGCTGTTTTTT	CASSPHLNTGELFF
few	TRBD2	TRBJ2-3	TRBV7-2	TGTGCCAGTCTAGCGGGAATCACAGATACGCAGTATTTT	CASLAGITDTQYF
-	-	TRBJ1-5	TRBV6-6	TGTGCCAGCAGTTATCTAGAGAATAGCAATCAGCCCCAGCATTTT	CASSYLENSNQPQHF
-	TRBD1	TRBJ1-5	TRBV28	TGTGCCAGCTATGTGACAGGGGGCTCTAGGAATCAGCCCCAGCATTTT	CASYVTGGSRNQPQHF
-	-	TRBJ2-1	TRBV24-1	TGTGCCACCAGTGATTTAATTAGCGGAGGCTCCTACAATGAGCAGTTCTTC	CATSDLISGGSYNEQFF
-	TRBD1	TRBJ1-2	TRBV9	TGTGCCAGCAGCGCACAGGGGGCCACTAACTATGGCTACACCTTC	CASSAQGATNYGYTF
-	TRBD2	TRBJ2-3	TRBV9	TGTGCCAGCAGCGCCGGGGGGGGCGCAGATACGCAGTATTTT	CASSAGGGADTQYF
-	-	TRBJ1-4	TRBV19	TGTGCCAGTAGTATTAGCACAGGGAAGAAACTGTTTTTT	CASSISTGKKLFF
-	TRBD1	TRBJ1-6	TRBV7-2	TGTGCCAGCACCTTGGACAGGACTAATTCACCCCTCCACTTT	CASTLDRTNSPLHF
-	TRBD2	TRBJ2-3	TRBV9	TGTGCCAGCAGCGTATTACTAGCGGGACTCACAGATACGCAGTATTTT	CASSVLLAGLTDTQYF
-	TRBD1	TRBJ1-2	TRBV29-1	TGCAGCGTTGCACAGGGACAGACTAACTATGGCTACACCTTC	CSVAQGQTNYGYTF